This is a list of T cell receptor beta chains from one sample in a study of cytomegalovirus exposure and HLA in healthy donors. TCRdb's table, derived via immunoSEQ multiplex PCR, lists solely in-frame clones and lacks some. The sample includes approximately 100,000 clones, roughly three quarters of them seen just once. The sample comprised PBMCs. These receptors came from a middle-aged woman in good health and CMV-seropositive. CDR3s include the opening cysteine and the closing phenylalanine or tryptophan. The order of the fields is V gene, clone size, D gene, J gene, CDR3 DNA, CDR3 protein. A D gene is named only where the DNA matches it firmly. Expanded clones are given a class, and other clones once, few, many or no size at all.

>TRBV2|few|.|TRBJ1-6
TGTGCCAGCAGCCCTAACCCGGGTCGAGACGGCTCACCCCTCCACTTT
CASSPNPGRDGSPLHF
>TRBV6-4|.|TRBD2|TRBJ2-3
TGTGCCAGCAGTGAGCGGGGGGTAAGCACAGATACGCAGTATTTT
CASSERGVSTDTQYF
>TRBV20-1|.|.|TRBJ1-1
TGCAGTGCTAGGAGTAACACTGAAGCTTTCTTT
CSARSNTEAFF
>TRBV27|.|.|TRBJ1-6
TGTGCCAGCAGTTTCGGCAGGGCGGATTCACCCCTCCACTTT
CASSFGRADSPLHF
>TRBV2|few|.|TRBJ1-4
TGTGCCAGCATGGCGGGGACCTCTAATGAAAAACTGTTTTTT
CASMAGTSNEKLFF
>TRBV29-1|once|TRBD2|TRBJ2-3
TGCAGCGTGAGAGGGACTAGCGGGGGAAGCACAGATACGCAGTATTTT
CSVRGTSGGSTDTQYF
>TRBV7-9|.|.|TRBJ1-2
TGTGCCAGCAGCCCGACCTCGACAGGAAACTATGGCTACACCTTC
CASSPTSTGNYGYTF
>TRBV2|.|TRBD1|TRBJ1-4
TGTGCCAGCACCGGGACAGGGACGGAAAAACTGTTTTTT
CASTGTGTEKLFF
>TRBV2|.|.|TRBJ2-7
TGTGCCAGCAGTGTGTTTCCCCCGGACAATGGGGCCGAGCAGTACTTC
CASSVFPPDNGAEQYF
>TRBV12-5|.|.|TRBJ1-4
TGTGCTAGTGGTTTGGACACCACAACTAATGAAAAACTGTTTTTT
CASGLDTTTNEKLFF
>TRBV6-1|.|.|TRBJ1-2
TGTGCCAGTTTGGCCGGGAACTATGGCTACACCTTC
CASLAGNYGYTF
>TRBV6-1|.|TRBD1|TRBJ1-1
TGTGCCAGCAGTTTCCGGACAGGGGAGGCTTTCTTT
CASSFRTGEAFF
>TRBV18|few|.|TRBJ1-4
TGTGCCAGCTCAGCCGACAATCCGTCCGAAAAACTGTTTTTT
CASSADNPSEKLFF
>TRBV6-6|.|.|TRBJ1-3
TGTGCCAGCAGTTACACCCAGGGTGATGTCACCATATATTTT
CASSYTQGDVTIYF
>TRBV18|.|.|TRBJ1-5
TGTGCCAGCTCATCCCCAGGAGGGCAGCCCCAGCATTTT
CASSSPGGQPQHF
>TRBV6-5|.|TRBD1|TRBJ1-3
TGTGCCAGCAGTAGGGACAGGGCTGGAAACACCATATATTTT
CASSRDRAGNTIYF
>TRBV5-1|.|.|TRBJ2-5
TGCGCCAGCAGCTCCGCATATTCCGGTGGAGAGACCCAGTACTTC
CASSSAYSGGETQYF
>TRBV9|few|TRBD1|TRBJ1-6
TGTGCCAGCAGCGTAGGCCCCCCCAGGGGGCGGTCACCCCTCCACTTT
CASSVGPPRGRSPLHF
>TRBV18|once|.|TRBJ1-5
TGTGCCAGCTCACTCCGGCAAAGCCAAGGAGATCAGCCCCAGCATTTT
CASSLRQSQGDQPQHF